The clone carrying this T cell receptor beta chain has just a few counts. TCRdb reprocessed the RT-PCR reads via MiXCR and lists one record per CDR3 protein. The sample includes approximately 170,000 distinct CDR3 sequences, nearly 25% of them seen just once. This sample stems from a study of patients and donors after allogeneic stem cell transplantation. V shed 2 bases and J 9 bases; nucleotides not matched to a gene: 8. The germline gives CDR1 SGHDN, CDR2 FVKESK. There are 14 residues in the CDR3. This TCR was recovered from a human donor who was either an allogeneic HSCT recipient or a stem cell or donor lymphocyte infusion donor (not recorded which). It is not recorded whose cells these are; they may come from a transplant donor. This chain connects TRBV14 to TRBJ2-7, with 9 bases aligning to TRBD2. The sequenced material came from blood, either unsorted or a sorted T cell fraction (not recorded which). In DNA, the CDR3 is TGTGCCAGCAGCCAATCAGGCGGACTAGCGAGGCAGTACTTC. Its protein product is CASSQSGGLARQYF.